The T cell receptor beta chain under discussion was sequenced for a study of regulatory T cells in long-lasting Graves disease. This clonotype was recorded many times. Described time point: newly diagnosed GD, antithyroid drugs for less than 3 months. Preparation of the TCR library used RNA extracted from PBMCs. The authors built TCR beta libraries using iRepertoire HTBI primers and Arm-PCR of CDR3 regions. MiXCR, applied by TCRdb to the multiplex PCR reads, yields one record per CDR3 protein. This sample has approximately 540,000 distinct CDR3 sequences, with 9.5% to 15% found just once. The ends lost 3 bases at V and 8 bases at J; junction bases unmatched: 6. CDR3 length: 14 residues. In germline, CDR1 is DFQATT, CDR2 SNEGSKA (reference sequence). A further study also used this sample, focusing on T cells in Graves' hyperthyroidism and ophthalmopathy.

Source: peripheral blood mononuclear cells (PBMCs), taken at new diagnosis, from a patient treated with antithyroid drugs. The V and J genes are TRBV20-1 and TRBJ1-5; 11 nucleotides align to TRBD1. This TCR was sampled from a woman in her 30s with Graves disease. The DNA for the CDR3 is TGCAGTGCTAGGGGGACAGGGGGAGATGAGCCCCAGCATTTT. Translation gives CSARGTGGDEPQHF.